What follows are 22 T cell receptor beta chains derived from one specimen sequenced in a study of patients and donors after allogeneic stem cell transplantation (TCRdb year 2020). Libraries were built with RT-PCR. Sequencer: NextSeq 550. The public reads were quality trimmed at Q25 with fastp and then assembled into clones with MiXCR by TCRdb, keeping productive beta chains. Rows matching on CDR3 protein sequence are summarized as one entry with the most common DNA and genes. This sample holds some 87,000 distinct CDR3 sequences; 48% were observed only once. Of the sample, approximately 60% is held by the ten largest clones. The sequenced sample consisted of blood, either unsorted or a sorted T cell fraction (not recorded which). These receptors were obtained from a human donor who was either an allogeneic HSCT recipient or a stem cell or donor lymphocyte infusion donor (not recorded which). It is not recorded whose cells these are; they may come from a transplant donor.

A note on this clonotype: This is likely a read error, given that the CDR3 carries no conserved phenylalanine or tryptophan at its end. This chain uses TRBV29-1 with TRBJ2-1, with TRBD1 identical over 11 bases. CDR3 length: 12 amino acids. V was pared by 7 bases and J by 7 bases, with 3 bases of the junction left unmatched. CDR1 is SQVTM, CDR2 ANQGSEA, per germline. CDR3 in DNA: TGCAGCGACGGACAGGGGGCAAATGAGCAGTTCTCC. It specifies CSDGQGANEQFS.

This chain joins TRBV7-2 and TRBJ1-5, with D hard to call. CDR1 is SGHTA and CDR2 is FQGNSA in the germline V gene. The V and J ends lost 1 base and 0 bases respectively, with 10 bases between them. The CDR3 runs to 16 residues. Here the CDR3 reads CASSLDVDYSNQPQHF. In nucleotides, the CDR3 is TGTGCCAGCAGCTTAGACGTCGACTATAGCAATCAGCCCCAGCATTTT. Complete variable domain (other parts from reference TRBV7-2 and TRBJ1-5): GAGVSQSPSNKVTEKGKDVELRCDPISGHTALYWYRQSLGQGLEFLIYFQGNSAPDKSGLPSDRFSAERTGGSVSTLTIQRTQQEDSAVYLCASSLDVDYSNQPQHFGDGTRLSIL.

Worth noting for this clonotype: A read error may be the cause here, since a much bigger clone is one base away. The V and J genes are TRBV27 and TRBJ2-1; D is possibly TRBD2 (6 bases). V lost 2 bases to trimming and J lost 7 bases, with 6 bases between them. Germline V gene sequence: CDR1 MNHEY, CDR2 SMNVEV (reference sequence). This CDR3 region has 12 residues. The CDR3 region is CASSLSGNEQFF. For the CDR3, the DNA is TGTGCCAGCAGTTTAAGCGGGAATGAGCAGTTCTTC.

This clonotype was detected only once. V is TRBV28 and J is TRBJ1-1; no firm D call. Germline CDR1 reads MDHEN; CDR2 reads SYDVKM. There are 11 residues in the CDR3. V lost 7 bases, J lost 7 bases, and 10 bases lay in between. The CDR3: CASKRQSEAFF. DNA of the CDR3: TGTGCCAGCAAGAGACAAAGTGAAGCTTTCTTT.

V and J are TRBV29-1 and TRBJ2-3, with 12 bases that match TRBD2. V lost 0 bases to trimming and J lost 3 bases; unmatched junction nucleotides: 7. Germline V gene sequence: CDR1 SQVTM, CDR2 ANQGSEA. CDR3 size: 17 residues. CDR3: CSVEEVTSGRWTDTQYF. CDR3 DNA: TGCAGCGTTGAAGAAGTGACTAGCGGGAGATGGACAGATACGCAGTATTTT.

This clonotype was counted at least ten times. This chain connects TRBV28 to TRBJ1-1, with no clear D. CDR1 is MDHEN, CDR2 SYDVKM, per germline. This CDR3 contains 13 residues. V shed 3 bases and J shed 0 bases, with 5 bases lying between them. The DNA of the CDR3 is TGTGCCAGCAGTTTCACTATGAACACTGAAGCTTTCTTT. Protein: CASSFTMNTEAFF.

The chain couples TRBV5-1 to TRBJ2-5; weak D call: TRBD2 (5 bases). The CDR3 totals 15 residues. Germline loops: CDR1 SGHRS, CDR2 YFSETQ. Trimming took off 2 bases at V and 4 bases at J, with 15 bases between the two ends. CDR3 DNA: TGCGCCAGCAGCTTAACCGTGAGGGTGCGAGAGACCCAGTACTTC. Amino acids: CASSLTVRVRETQYF.

This clonotype was observed a few times. The rearrangement uses TRBV21-1 and TRBJ1-1; TRBD1 is the table's D call, not checked against the DNA. TRBV21-1 is a documented pseudogene. This CDR3 spans 11 amino acids. The CDR3 sequence is CASIPGTEAFF. The CDR3 DNA follows: TGTGCCAGCATTCCCGGGACAGAAGCTTTCTTT.

The chain links TRBV28 to TRBJ1-1; TRBD1 is a possible D gene (6 bases). The CDR3 is made up of 11 amino acids. With 7 bases removed from V and 10 bases from J, the gap between germline ends came to 13 bases. The germline CDR1 and CDR2 sequences are MDHEN and SYDVKM. The CDR3 DNA follows: TGTGCCAGCACCACAGGGCTTGGAGCTTTCTTT. Translating gives CASTTGLGAFF.

The rearrangement uses TRBV6-2 or TRBV6-3 and TRBJ2-1; the D is unclear. This CDR3 spans 13 amino acids. V was cut by 7 bases and J by 7 bases, with 14 bases left in between. CDR1 and CDR2 (germline): MNHEY, SVGEGT. The CDR3 is CASTQMIWNEQFF. The CDR3 DNA reads as TGTGCCAGCACTCAAATGATCTGGAATGAGCAGTTCTTC.

Regarding this clonotype: A read error is likely, as this CDR3 ends without the conserved phenylalanine or tryptophan. The rearrangement joins TRBV29-1 to TRBJ2-2; no clear D gene. The CDR3 sequence is 12 residues long. Germline V gene lookup returns CDR1 SQVTM and CDR2 ANQGSEA. V lost 4 bases, J lost 1 base, and 4 bases lay in between. The CDR3 nucleotides are TGCAGCGTTGTACGGAACACCGGGGAGCTGTTTCTT. It is translated as CSVVRNTGELFL.

The rearrangement uses TRBV10-3 and TRBJ1-5, with a possible D match to TRBD1 (5 bases). This CDR3 has 15 residues. From germline, CDR1 is ENHRY and CDR2 SYGVKD. V gave up 0 bases and J gave up 5 bases, with 11 bases separating them. CDR3 residues: CAISESGQGDQPQHF. The CDR3 bases are TGTGCCATCAGTGAGTCGGGGCAGGGAGATCAGCCCCAGCATTTT.

This clonotype was observed a handful of times. The V and J genes are TRBV9 and TRBJ1-1; D is perhaps TRBD1 (5 bases). The CDR3 covers 15 residues. Germline V gene lookup returns CDR1 SGDLS and CDR2 YYNGEE. The V end lost 2 bases, the J end lost 2 bases, and 13 bases lay between the germline ends. The CDR3 spells CASSVAGSGNTEAFF. The CDR3 DNA is TGTGCCAGCAGCGTTGCAGGGAGCGGAAACACTGAAGCTTTCTTT.

The chain links TRBV29-1 to TRBJ1-1, with unresolved D. The germline CDR1 and CDR2 sequences are SQVTM and ANQGSEA. The length of the CDR3 is 15 residues. Trimming left V 4 bases short and J 0 bases short, with 15 bases between. The CDR3 DNA reads as TGCAGCGTTGCGCGGGAGGAAGGTATGAACACTGAAGCTTTCTTT. Amino acids: CSVAREEGMNTEAFF.

This clonotype was detected only a few times. The rearrangement links TRBV6-5 to TRBJ2-2; perhaps TRBD1 as D (6 bases). The CDR3 sequence is 15 residues long. CDR1 is MNHEY and CDR2 is SVGAGI in the germline V gene. The V gene lost 7 bases and the J gene lost 1 base, with 13 bases spanning the gap. CDR3 residues: CASTKLDRNTGELFF. The CDR3 DNA follows: TGTGCCAGCACCAAGCTGGACAGGAACACCGGGGAGCTGTTTTTT.

The rearrangement links TRBV15 to TRBJ2-7; D is unclear. Deletions cut 0 bases from V and 2 bases from J, with 8 bases between. The CDR3 has 14 residues. Germline CDR1 LNHNV, CDR2 YYDKDF (reference sequence). CDR3 bases: TGTGCCACCAGCAGAGATGACCTTACCTACGAGCAGTACTTC. Amino acid sequence: CATSRDDLTYEQYF.

A few counts support this clonotype. V is TRBV24-1 and J is TRBJ2-1; D not resolved. Trimming took 3 bases from V and 3 from J, leaving 14 bases between them. This CDR3 region has 16 residues. The germline gives CDR1 KGHDR, CDR2 SFDVKD. DNA for the CDR3: TGTGCCACCAGTGATGGGTTCCCCAATGTCTACAATGAGCAGTTCTTC. Its translation: CATSDGFPNVYNEQFF.

The chain uses TRBV12-3 or TRBV12-4 and TRBJ2-3; D gene ambiguous. CDR3 length: 15 residues. Trimming stripped 6 bases from V and 4 bases from J, with 17 bases between. DNA for the CDR3: TGTGCCAGCAGCCAAAGAAATTACGAGGCAGATACGCAGTATTTT. As protein: CASSQRNYEADTQYF.

The V and J genes are TRBV11-2 and TRBJ1-1, with D possibly matching TRBD1 (6 bases). From germline, CDR1 is SGHAT and CDR2 FQNNGV. The CDR3 loop spans 14 amino acids. Deletions cut 5 bases from V and 4 bases from J, with 14 bases between. The CDR3 DNA is TGTGCCAGCAGCGTACGGGAGGGGGGCACTGAAGCTTTCTTT. Its protein product is CASSVREGGTEAFF.

This clonotype was counted between two and nine times. The CDR3 loop is CASSESVRPNTEAFF. The CDR3, as DNA: TGTGCCAGCAGTGAATCGGTCAGGCCGAACACTGAAGCTTTCTTT. The V gene is TRBV25-1, the J gene TRBJ1-1; D unresolved. The CDR3 extends over 15 amino acids. Trimming cost V 1 base and J 1 base, with 10 bases left between them. Germline V gene sequence: CDR1 MGHDK, CDR2 SYGVNS.

V is TRBV7-2 and J is TRBJ1-3, with TRBD1 as a possible D gene (5 bases). CDR1 SGHTA and CDR2 FQGNSA come from the germline V gene. This CDR3 has 14 amino acids. V was cut by 2 bases and J by 6 bases, with 11 bases left in between. CDR3 nucleotides: TGTGCCAGCAGCTTAAAGAGAGGGGAAAACACCATATATTTT. Protein: CASSLKRGENTIYF.

The chain links TRBV4-3 to TRBJ1-6; perhaps TRBD1 as D (5 bases). Germline CDR1 LGHNA, CDR2 YSLEER. V was cut by 3 bases and J by 11 bases, with 17 bases left in between. The CDR3 is made up of 15 amino acids. CDR3 sequence (DNA): TGCGCCAGCAGCCAGGTCCGGGGCGCCGGGACACCCCTCCACTTT. Amino acid sequence: CASSQVRGAGTPLHF.